The clone carrying this T cell receptor (beta chain) was found many times. Its antigen is currently unknown. V was shortened by 10 bases and J by 3 bases, with 19 bases between the two germline ends. The germline V gene encodes CDR1 MNHEY and CDR2 SVGEGT. CDR3 size: 14 residues. TCRdb re-called the 5' RACE reads through MiXCR, storing one row per CDR3 protein. The sample holds some 250,000 distinct CDR3 sequences, about 24% seen once. This sample stems from a study of CD8 T cells in ankylosing spondylitis. Regarding the study as a whole: Reports say disease-linked clones showed up significantly more in matched ankylosing spondylitis synovial fluid.

V usage is TRBV6-2 or TRBV6-3 and J usage is TRBJ2-7; a possible D gene is TRBD2 (6 bases). The TCR sequence derives from a male donor with ankylosing spondylitis or in good health (not recorded which). The sample taken for sequencing was blood, either unsorted or a sorted T cell fraction (not recorded which). The CDR3 nucleotides read TGTGCCACCAGGCGCCCCGGGGGACGCTACGAGCAGTACTTC. Protein product: CATRRPGGRYEQYF.